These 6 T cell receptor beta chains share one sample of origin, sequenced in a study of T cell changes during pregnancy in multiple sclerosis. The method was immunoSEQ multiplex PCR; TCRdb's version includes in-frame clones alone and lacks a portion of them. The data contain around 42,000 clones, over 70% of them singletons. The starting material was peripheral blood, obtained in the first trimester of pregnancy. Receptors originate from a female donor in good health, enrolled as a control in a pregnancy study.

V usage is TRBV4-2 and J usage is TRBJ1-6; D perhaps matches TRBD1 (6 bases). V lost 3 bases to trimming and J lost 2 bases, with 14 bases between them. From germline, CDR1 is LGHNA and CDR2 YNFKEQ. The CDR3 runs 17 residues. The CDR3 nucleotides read TGTGCCAGCAGCCATGGACAGCGACCCACCTATAATTCACCCCTCCACTTT. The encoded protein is CASSHGQRPTYNSPLHF.

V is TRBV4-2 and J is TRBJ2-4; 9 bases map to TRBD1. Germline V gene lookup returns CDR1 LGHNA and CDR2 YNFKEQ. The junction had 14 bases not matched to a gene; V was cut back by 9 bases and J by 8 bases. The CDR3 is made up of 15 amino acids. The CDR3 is CASRTGANTGDIQYF. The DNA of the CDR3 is TGTGCCAGTAGGACAGGGGCTAATACTGGGGACATTCAGTACTTC.

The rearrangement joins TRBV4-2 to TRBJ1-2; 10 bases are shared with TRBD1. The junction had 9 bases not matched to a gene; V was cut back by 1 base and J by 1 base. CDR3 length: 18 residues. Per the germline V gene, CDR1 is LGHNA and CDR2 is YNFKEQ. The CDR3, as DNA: TGTGCCAGCAGCCAAGTTGTGGGACAGGGGACCATTAACTATGGCTACACCTTC. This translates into CASSQVVGQGTINYGYTF.

The CDR3 loop reads CASSGQGAAYGSNQPQHF. For the CDR3, the DNA is TGTGCCAGCAGTGGACAGGGGGCGGCATATGGAAGCAATCAGCCCCAGCATTTT. V usage is TRBV2 and J usage is TRBJ1-5, with 10 bases lining up with TRBD1. The V gene end was trimmed by 4 bases and the J gene end by 1 base; junction bases not matched to a gene: 10. CDR3 length: 18 amino acids. Germline loops: CDR1 SNHLY, CDR2 FYNNEI.

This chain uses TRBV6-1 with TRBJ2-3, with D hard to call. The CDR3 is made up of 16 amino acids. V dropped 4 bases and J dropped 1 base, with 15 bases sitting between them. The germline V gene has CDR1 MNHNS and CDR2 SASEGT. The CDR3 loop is CASSALGGKGTDTQYF. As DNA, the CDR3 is TGTGCCAGCAGTGCCCTTGGCGGCAAGGGCACAGATACGCAGTATTTT.

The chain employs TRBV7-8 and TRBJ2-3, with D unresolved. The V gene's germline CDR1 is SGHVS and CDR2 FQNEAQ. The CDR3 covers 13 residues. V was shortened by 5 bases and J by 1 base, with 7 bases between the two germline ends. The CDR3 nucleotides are TGTGCCAGCAGCCCCCTCCGCACAGATACGCAGTATTTT. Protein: CASSPLRTDTQYF.